The 10 T cell receptor beta chains given below trace back to one sample, sequenced in a study of blood T cell repertoires in COVID-19. The assay was immunoSEQ multiplex PCR, and TCRdb's table has in-frame clones only and misses some. The sample lists roughly 300,000 clones; about 89% were seen once. Input material: peripheral blood. The receptors shown here come from a young man who had recovered from COVID-19.

The rearrangement uses TRBV18 and TRBJ2-7; possibly TRBD2 for D (6 bases). This CDR3 has 13 residues. Germline lookup yields CDR1 KGHSH and CDR2 LQKENI. Trimming stripped 5 bases from V and 5 bases from J, with 13 bases between. The CDR3 protein is CASSSGLHHEQYF. For the CDR3, the DNA is TGTGCCAGCTCATCGGGACTCCACCACGAGCAGTACTTC.

The chain recombines TRBV7-2 with TRBJ2-7, with 8 bases lining up with TRBD2. J was trimmed by 4 bases and V by 4 bases; bases with no gene match: 6. Germline values: CDR1 SGHTA, CDR2 FQGNSA. The length of the CDR3 is 14 residues. The CDR3: CASSSRGGPYEQYF. As DNA, the CDR3 is TGTGCCAGCAGCTCCCGGGGGGGCCCGTACGAGCAGTACTTC.

This CDR3 reads CASSLAKRVYGYTF. In nucleotides, the CDR3 is TGTGCCAGCAGCTTAGCGAAGCGCGTCTATGGCTACACCTTC. V is TRBV11-2 and J is TRBJ1-2; D ambiguous. Between the trimmed V and J ends, which lost 1 base and 4 bases, there was a span of 10 bases. Germline loops: CDR1 SGHAT, CDR2 FQNNGV. The CDR3 loop spans 14 amino acids.

The gene calls are TRBV19 and TRBJ1-5; the match to TRBD1 covers 10 bases. The CDR3 covers 16 residues. The V gene end was trimmed by 4 bases and the J gene end by 9 bases; junction bases not matched to a gene: 12. Looked up from germline, CDR1 is LNHDA and CDR2 is SQIVND (reference sequence). This CDR3 reads CASSRGGQGRHWPQHF. The CDR3 DNA is TGTGCCAGTAGTAGGGGGGGACAGGGGCGTCATTGGCCCCAGCATTTT.

The gene calls are TRBV7-8 and TRBJ2-2, with D perhaps TRBD2 (5 bases). Germline loops: CDR1 SGHVS, CDR2 FQNEAQ. V was pared by 6 bases and J by 4 bases, with 9 bases between. The CDR3 spans 13 residues. Here the CDR3 DNA reads TGTGCCAGCAGAGGACTCCTCACCGGGGAGCTGTTTTTT. It specifies CASRGLLTGELFF.

This rearrangement joins TRBV6-5 to TRBJ1-1; maybe TRBD1 (5 bases). The germline gives CDR1 MNHEY, CDR2 SVGAGI. The CDR3 extends over 14 amino acids. V was trimmed by 0 bases and J by 5 bases, leaving 10 bases between them. The DNA of the CDR3 is TGTGCCAGCAGTTACTCCCCTGGGGGGACTGAAGCTTTCTTT. Its protein product is CASSYSPGGTEAFF.

This clone showed up just a few times. The V call is TRBV4-1, the J call TRBJ1-5; D is unclear. Germline V lookup: CDR1 MGHRA, CDR2 YSYEKL. CDR3 length equals 14 residues. The V gene lost 0 bases and the J gene lost 1 base, with 4 bases spanning the gap. The CDR3 DNA reads as TGCGCCAGCAGCCAAGAGCTAAGCAATCAGCCCCAGCATTTT. Translation gives CASSQELSNQPQHF.

The CDR3 loop reads CASSPEGTRYGYTF. CDR3 in DNA: TGTGCCAGCAGTCCCGAGGGGACACGTTATGGCTACACCTTC. V gene TRBV27 combines with J gene TRBJ1-2, with TRBD1 as a possible D gene (6 bases). This CDR3 has 14 amino acids. CDR1 is MNHEY, CDR2 SMNVEV, per germline (reference sequence). Trimming removed 5 bases at V and 5 bases at J, with 15 bases between.

This sequence joins TRBV29-1 and TRBJ2-2; D call uncertain. V lost 0 bases and J 0 bases, leaving 14 bases between the germline ends. Germline-derived CDR1 and CDR2 are SQVTM and ANQGSEA. This CDR3 region has 17 residues. The DNA for the CDR3 is TGCAGCGTTGAAGATCCGGAGTCCTTCTCGAACACCGGGGAGCTGTTTTTT. It is translated as CSVEDPESFSNTGELFF.

This clone has a handful of counts. The V gene is TRBV14, the J gene TRBJ2-7; D perhaps matches TRBD2 (5 bases). CDR3 length equals 15 residues. Trimming removed 1 base at V and 4 bases at J, with 14 bases between. Germline CDR1 is SGHDN and CDR2 is FVKESK. The CDR3: CASSQGNSAWYEQYF. CDR3 in DNA: TGTGCCAGCAGCCAAGGGAATAGCGCGTGGTACGAGCAGTACTTC.